This TCR beta chain was documented in a study of shared clonotypes between healthy human individuals. V lost 4 bases and J 2 bases, leaving 18 bases between the germline ends. The CDR3 is 16 residues long. Germline CDR1 is GTSNPN and CDR2 is SVGIG (reference sequence). Clones were sequenced by immunoSEQ multiplex PCR, and TCRdb holds only the in-frame ones, with some missing. The sample yields a few million clones, more than 80% seen once. Sequenced input: naive CD4+ T cells from PBMCs. The subset was: CD45RA+ positively selected. This TCR was sampled from a man in his late teens or twenties in good health. Some clones in this sample may be carry-over from other donors' samples. J is TRBJ2-1 and V is TRBV30; D is possibly TRBD1 (6 bases). The CDR3 sequence: CAWTPQERGTYNEQFF. CDR3 coding DNA: TGTGCCTGGACTCCTCAGGAAAGGGGGACCTACAATGAGCAGTTCTTC.